This T cell receptor beta chain emerged from a study of CD8 T cells in Susac syndrome. Findings and limits, study-wide: As acknowledged by the study, its TCR sequencing and HLA analysis included a relatively small number of individuals.

To note about this clonotype: Its antigen is still unknown.

CDR1 SQVTM and CDR2 ANQGSEA come from the germline V gene. Trimming removed 4 bases from V and 4 bases from J, with 7 bases in between. The CDR3 totals 11 residues. RNA totalling about 0.45 to 1 ug underwent reverse transcription with random hexamers. By means of immunoSEQ multiplex PCR, TCR beta CDR3 spanning 54 Vbeta and 13 Jbeta underwent amplification. TCRdb independently ran MiXCR on the immunoSEQ multiplex PCR reads; one entry per CDR3 protein. The data contain about 180,000 distinct CDR3 sequences, around 93% of them singletons. The origin of this receptor is a human donor with multiple sclerosis. Sequenced sample: CD4+ T cells from PBMCs. V and J are TRBV29-1 and TRBJ1-2; no firm D call. The CDR3 DNA is TGCAGCGTTGCCAAACTCTATGGCTACACCTTC. It encodes CSVAKLYGYTF.